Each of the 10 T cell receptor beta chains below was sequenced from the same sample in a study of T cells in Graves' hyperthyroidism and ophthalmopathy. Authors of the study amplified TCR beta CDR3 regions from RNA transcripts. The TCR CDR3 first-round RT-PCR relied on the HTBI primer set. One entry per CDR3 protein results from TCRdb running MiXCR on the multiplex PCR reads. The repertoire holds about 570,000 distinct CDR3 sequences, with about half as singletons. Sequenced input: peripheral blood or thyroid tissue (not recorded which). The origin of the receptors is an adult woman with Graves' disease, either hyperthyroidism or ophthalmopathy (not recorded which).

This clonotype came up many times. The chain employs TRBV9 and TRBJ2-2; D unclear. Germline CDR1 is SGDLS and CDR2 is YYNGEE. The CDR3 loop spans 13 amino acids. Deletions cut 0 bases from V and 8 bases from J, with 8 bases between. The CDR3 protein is CASSVDGAGELFF. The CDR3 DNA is TGTGCCAGCAGCGTAGACGGCGCGGGGGAGCTGTTTTTT.

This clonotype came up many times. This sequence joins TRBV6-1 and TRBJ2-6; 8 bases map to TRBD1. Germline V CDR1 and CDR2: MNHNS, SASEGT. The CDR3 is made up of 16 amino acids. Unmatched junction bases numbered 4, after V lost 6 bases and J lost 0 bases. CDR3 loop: CASRDRAVSGANVLTF. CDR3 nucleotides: TGTGCCAGCAGGGACAGGGCCGTCTCTGGGGCCAACGTCCTGACTTTC.

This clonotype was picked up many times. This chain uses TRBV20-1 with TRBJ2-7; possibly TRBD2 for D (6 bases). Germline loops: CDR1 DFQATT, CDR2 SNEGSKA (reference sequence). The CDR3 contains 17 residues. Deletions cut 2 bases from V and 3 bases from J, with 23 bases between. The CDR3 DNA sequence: TGCAGTGCTAGAAGGTGGTGGGACTCAAACTTAGGCTACGAGCAGTACTTC. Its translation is CSARRWWDSNLGYEQYF.

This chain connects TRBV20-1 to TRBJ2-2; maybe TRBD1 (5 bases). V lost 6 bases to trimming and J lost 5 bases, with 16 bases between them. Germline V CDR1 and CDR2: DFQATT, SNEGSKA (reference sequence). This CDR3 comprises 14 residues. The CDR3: CSAQGASGTGELFF. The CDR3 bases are TGCAGTGCCCAAGGGGCTAGTGGTACCGGGGAGCTGTTTTTT.

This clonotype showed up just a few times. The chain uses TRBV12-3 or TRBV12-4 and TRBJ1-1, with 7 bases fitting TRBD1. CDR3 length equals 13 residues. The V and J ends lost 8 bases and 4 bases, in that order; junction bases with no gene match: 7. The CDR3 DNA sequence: TGTGCCAGCTCACCAGGGGGGTCCACTGAAGCTTTCTTT. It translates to CASSPGGSTEAFF.

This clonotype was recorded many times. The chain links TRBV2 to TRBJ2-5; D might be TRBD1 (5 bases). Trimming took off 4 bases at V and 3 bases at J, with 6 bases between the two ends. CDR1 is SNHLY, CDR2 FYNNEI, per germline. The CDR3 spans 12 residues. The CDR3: CASSVDKETQYF. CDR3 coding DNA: TGTGCCAGCAGTGTGGACAAAGAGACCCAGTACTTC. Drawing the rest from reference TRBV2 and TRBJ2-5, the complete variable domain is EPEVTQTPSHQVTQMGQEVILRCVPISNHLYFYWYRQILGQKVEFLVSFYNNEISEKSEIFDDQFSVERPDGSNFTLKIRSTKLEDSAMYFCASSVDKETQYFGPGTRLLVL.

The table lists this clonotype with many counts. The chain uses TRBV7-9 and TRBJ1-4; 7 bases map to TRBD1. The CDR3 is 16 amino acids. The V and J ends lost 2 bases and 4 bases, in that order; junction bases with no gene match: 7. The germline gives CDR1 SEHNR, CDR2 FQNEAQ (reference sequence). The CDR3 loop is CASSLTGQYYNEKLFF. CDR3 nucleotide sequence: TGTGCCAGCAGCTTAACGGGACAGTATTATAATGAAAAACTGTTTTTT.

The CDR3 sequence is CASTPRAPETQYF. CDR3 coding DNA: TGTGCCAGCACCCCCAGGGCACCCGAGACCCAGTACTTC. The chain couples TRBV28 to TRBJ2-5; perhaps TRBD1 as D (5 bases). The CDR3 spans 13 residues. Germline CDR1 and CDR2: MDHEN and SYDVKM. Trimming took 7 bases from V and 5 from J, leaving 14 bases between them.

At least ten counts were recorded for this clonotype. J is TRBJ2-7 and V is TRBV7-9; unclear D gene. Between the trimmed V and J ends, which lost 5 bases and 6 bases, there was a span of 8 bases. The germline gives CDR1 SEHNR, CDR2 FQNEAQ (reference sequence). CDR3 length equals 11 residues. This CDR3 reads CASSDIGEQYF. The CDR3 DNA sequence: TGTGCCAGCAGCGATATCGGCGAGCAGTACTTC.

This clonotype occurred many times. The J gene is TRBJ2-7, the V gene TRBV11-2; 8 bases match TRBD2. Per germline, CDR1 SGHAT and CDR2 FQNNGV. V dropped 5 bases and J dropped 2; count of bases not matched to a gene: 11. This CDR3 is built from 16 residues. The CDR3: CASSPVLGLAPYEQYF. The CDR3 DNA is TGTGCCAGCAGCCCTGTTCTAGGACTAGCACCCTACGAGCAGTACTTC.